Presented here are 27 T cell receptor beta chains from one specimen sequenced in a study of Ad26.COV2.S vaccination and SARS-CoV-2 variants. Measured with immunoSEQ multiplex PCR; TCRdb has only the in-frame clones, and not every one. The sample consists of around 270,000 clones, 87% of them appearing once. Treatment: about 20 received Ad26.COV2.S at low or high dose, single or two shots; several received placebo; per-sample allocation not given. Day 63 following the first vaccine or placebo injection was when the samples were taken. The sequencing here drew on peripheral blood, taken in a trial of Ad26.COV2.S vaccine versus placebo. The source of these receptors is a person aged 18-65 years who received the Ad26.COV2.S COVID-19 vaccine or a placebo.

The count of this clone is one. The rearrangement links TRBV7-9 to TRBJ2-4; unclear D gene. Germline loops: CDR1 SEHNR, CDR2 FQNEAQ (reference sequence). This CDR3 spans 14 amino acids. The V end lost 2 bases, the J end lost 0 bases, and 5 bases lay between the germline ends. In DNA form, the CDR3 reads TGTGCCAGCAGCTTAATGATAGCCAAAAACATTCAGTACTTC. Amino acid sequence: CASSLMIAKNIQYF.

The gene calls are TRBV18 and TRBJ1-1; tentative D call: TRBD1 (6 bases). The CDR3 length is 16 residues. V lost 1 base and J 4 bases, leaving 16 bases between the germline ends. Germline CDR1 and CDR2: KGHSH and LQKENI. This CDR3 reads CASSPQGGEYVTEAFF. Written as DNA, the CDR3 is TGTGCCAGCTCACCACAGGGGGGGGAGTACGTCACTGAAGCTTTCTTT.

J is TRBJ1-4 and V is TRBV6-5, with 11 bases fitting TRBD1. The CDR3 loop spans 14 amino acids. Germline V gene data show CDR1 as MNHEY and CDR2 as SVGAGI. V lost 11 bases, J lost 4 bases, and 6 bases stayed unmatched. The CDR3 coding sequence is TGTGCCGTCGGACAGGGGGCGGGTAATGAAAAACTGTTTTTT. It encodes CAVGQGAGNEKLFF.

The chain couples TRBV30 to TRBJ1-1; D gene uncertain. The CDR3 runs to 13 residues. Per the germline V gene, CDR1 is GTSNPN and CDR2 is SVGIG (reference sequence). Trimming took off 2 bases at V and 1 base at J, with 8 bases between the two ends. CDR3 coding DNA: TGTGCCTGGAGTACCTCAGAGAACACTGAAGCTTTCTTT. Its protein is CAWSTSENTEAFF. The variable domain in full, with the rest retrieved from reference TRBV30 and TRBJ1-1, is SQTIHQWPATLVQPVGSPLSLECTVEGTSNPNLYWYRQAAGRGLQLLFYSVGIGQISSEVPQNLSASRPQDRQFILSSKKLLLSDSGFYLCAWSTSENTEAFFGQGTRLTVV.

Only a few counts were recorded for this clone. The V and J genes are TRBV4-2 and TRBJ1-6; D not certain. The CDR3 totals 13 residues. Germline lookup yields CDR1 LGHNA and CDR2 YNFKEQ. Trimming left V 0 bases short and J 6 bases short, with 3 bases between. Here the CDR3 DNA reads TGTGCCAGCAGCCAAGAGAGTAATTCACCCCTCCACTTT. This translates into CASSQESNSPLHF.

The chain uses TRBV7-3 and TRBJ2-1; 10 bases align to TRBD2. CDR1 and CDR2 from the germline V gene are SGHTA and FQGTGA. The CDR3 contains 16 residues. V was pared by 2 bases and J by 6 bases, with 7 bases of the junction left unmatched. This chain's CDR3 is CASSLDGLAVRNEQFF. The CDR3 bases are TGTGCCAGCAGCTTAGACGGACTAGCGGTTCGCAATGAGCAGTTCTTC.

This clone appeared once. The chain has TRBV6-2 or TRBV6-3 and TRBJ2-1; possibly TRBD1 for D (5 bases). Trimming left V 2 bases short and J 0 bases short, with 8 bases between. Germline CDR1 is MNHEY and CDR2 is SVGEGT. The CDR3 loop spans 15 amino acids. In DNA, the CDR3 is TGTGCCAGCAGTTACGGCAGGGCCTCCTACAATGAGCAGTTCTTC. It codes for CASSYGRASYNEQFF.

As DNA, the CDR3 is TGCGCCAGCAGCCTAGGGACAGGGAGTAATTCACCCCTCCACTTT. Its protein is CASSLGTGSNSPLHF. V usage is TRBV5-1 and J usage is TRBJ1-6; 9 bases line up with TRBD1. Per the germline V gene, CDR1 is SGHRS and CDR2 is YFSETQ. The CDR3 covers 15 residues. The junction had 5 bases not matched to a gene; V was cut back by 4 bases and J by 6 bases.

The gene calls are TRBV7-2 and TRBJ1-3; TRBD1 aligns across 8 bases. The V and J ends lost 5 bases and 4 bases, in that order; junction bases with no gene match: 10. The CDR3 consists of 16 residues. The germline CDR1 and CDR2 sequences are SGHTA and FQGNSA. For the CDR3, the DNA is TGTGCCAGCAGCAGAGCATCGACAGGGGCAGGAAACACCATATATTTT. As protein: CASSRASTGAGNTIYF.

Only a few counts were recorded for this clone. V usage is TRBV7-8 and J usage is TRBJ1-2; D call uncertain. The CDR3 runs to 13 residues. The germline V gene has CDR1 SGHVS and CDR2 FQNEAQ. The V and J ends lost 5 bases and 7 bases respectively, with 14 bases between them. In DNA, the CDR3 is TGTGCCAGCAGCCCGCCCGAGGGCTTTGGCTACACCTTC. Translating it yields CASSPPEGFGYTF.

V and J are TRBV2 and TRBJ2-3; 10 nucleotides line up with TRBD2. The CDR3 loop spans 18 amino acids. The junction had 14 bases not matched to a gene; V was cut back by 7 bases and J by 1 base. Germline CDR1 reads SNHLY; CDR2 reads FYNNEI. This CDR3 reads CASTGPGPAGGRTDTQYF. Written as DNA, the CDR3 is TGTGCCAGCACCGGGCCGGGGCCAGCGGGAGGGCGCACAGATACGCAGTATTTT.

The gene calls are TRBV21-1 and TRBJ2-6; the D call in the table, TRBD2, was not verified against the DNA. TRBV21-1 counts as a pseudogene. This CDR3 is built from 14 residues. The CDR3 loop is CASTGGFGANVLTF. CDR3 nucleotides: TGTGCTAGCACCGGTGGTTTCGGGGCCAACGTCCTGACTTTC.

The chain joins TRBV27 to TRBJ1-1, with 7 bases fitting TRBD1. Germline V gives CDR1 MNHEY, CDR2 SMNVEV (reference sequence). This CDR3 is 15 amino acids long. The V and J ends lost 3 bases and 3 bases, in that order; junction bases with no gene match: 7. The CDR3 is CASSLRGQGDTEAFF. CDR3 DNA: TGTGCCAGCAGTTTGAGAGGTCAGGGGGACACTGAAGCTTTCTTT.

The CDR3 reads CASSLDPESSYNSPLHF. CDR3 sequence (DNA): TGTGCCAGCAGCTTGGATCCGGAAAGCTCCTATAATTCACCCCTCCACTTT. The rearrangement joins TRBV5-4 to TRBJ1-6; D remains ambiguous. The CDR3 has 17 residues. The V end was cut by 0 bases, the J end by 0 bases, with 10 bases between. CDR1 is SGHNT, CDR2 YYREEE, per germline (reference sequence).

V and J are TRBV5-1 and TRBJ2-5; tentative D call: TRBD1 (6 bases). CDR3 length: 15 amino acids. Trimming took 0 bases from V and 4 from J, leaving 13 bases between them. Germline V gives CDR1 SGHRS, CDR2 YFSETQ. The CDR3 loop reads CASSLGPGVGETQYF. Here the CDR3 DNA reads TGCGCCAGCAGCTTGGGACCAGGGGTGGGAGAGACCCAGTACTTC.

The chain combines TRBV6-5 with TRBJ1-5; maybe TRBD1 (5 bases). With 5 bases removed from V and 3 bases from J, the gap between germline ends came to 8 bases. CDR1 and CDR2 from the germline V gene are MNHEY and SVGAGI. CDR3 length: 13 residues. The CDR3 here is CASSLTVNQPQHF. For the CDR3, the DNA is TGTGCCAGCAGTCTGACAGTCAATCAGCCCCAGCATTTT.

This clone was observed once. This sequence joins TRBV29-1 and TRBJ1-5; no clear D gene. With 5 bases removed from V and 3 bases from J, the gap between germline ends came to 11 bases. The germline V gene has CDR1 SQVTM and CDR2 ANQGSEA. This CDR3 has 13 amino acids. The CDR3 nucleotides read TGCAGCGTTTCACAAGGACTCAATCAGCCCCAGCATTTT. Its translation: CSVSQGLNQPQHF.

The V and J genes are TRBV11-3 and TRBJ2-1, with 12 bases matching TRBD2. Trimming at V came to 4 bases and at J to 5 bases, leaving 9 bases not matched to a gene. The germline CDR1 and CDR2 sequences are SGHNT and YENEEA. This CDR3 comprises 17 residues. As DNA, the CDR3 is TGTGCCAGCAGCTACGGGGGGTGGACTAGCGGGAACAATGAGCAGTTCTTC. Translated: CASSYGGWTSGNNEQFF.

CDR3 DNA sequence: TGCGCCAGCAGCTTGTCCTACGCCAGGGGGGGCACAGATACGCAGTATTTT. Amino acids: CASSLSYARGGTDTQYF. This chain joins TRBV5-1 and TRBJ2-3, with D possibly TRBD1 on 7 matching bases. The germline V gene has CDR1 SGHRS and CDR2 YFSETQ. This CDR3 has 17 residues. V lost 1 base and J 1 base, leaving 16 bases between the germline ends.

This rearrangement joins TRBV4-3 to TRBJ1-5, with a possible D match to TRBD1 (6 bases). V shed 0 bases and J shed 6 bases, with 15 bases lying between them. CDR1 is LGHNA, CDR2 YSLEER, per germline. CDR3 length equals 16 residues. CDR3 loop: CASSQDGGTGSQPQHF. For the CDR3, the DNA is TGCGCCAGCAGCCAAGATGGGGGCACAGGGTCTCAGCCCCAGCATTTT.

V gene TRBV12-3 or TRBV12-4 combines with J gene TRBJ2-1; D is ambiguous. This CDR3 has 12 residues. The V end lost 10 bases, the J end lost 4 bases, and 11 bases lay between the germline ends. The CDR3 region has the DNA TGTGCCACCCCGAGGCGGTACAATGAGCAGTTCTTC. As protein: CATPRRYNEQFF.

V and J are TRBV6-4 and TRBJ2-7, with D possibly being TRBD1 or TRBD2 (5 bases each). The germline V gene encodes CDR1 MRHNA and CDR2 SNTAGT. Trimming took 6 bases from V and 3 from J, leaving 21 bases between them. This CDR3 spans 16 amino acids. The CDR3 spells CASRIRDDNICYEQYV. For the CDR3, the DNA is TGTGCCAGCAGGATACGGGACGATAATATTTGCTACGAGCAGTACGTC.

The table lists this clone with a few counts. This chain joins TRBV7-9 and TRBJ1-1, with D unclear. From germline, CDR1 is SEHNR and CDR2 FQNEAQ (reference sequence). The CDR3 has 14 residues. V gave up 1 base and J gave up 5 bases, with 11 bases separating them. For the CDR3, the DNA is TGTGCCAGCAGCTTAGACAGCCTGGGGACTGAAGCTTTCTTT. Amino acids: CASSLDSLGTEAFF. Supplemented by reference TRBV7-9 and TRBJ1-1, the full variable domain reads DTGVSQNPRHKITKRGQNVTFRCDPISEHNRLYWYRQTLGQGPEFLTYFQNEAQLEKSRLLSDRFSAERPKGSFSTLEIQRTEQGDSAMYLCASSLDSLGTEAFFGQGTRLTVV.

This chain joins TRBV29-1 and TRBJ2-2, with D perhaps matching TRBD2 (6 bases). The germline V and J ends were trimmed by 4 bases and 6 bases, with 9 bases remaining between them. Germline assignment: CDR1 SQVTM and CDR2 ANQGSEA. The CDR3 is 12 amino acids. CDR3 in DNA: TGCAGCGTTGTGTGGGGGGCCGGGGAGCTGTTTTTT. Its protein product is CSVVWGAGELFF.

The CDR3 protein is CASSWGLTTNEKLFF. In DNA, the CDR3 is TGTGCCAGCAGCTGGGGGCTGACAACTAATGAAAAACTGTTTTTT. This chain links TRBV7-9 with TRBJ1-4, with D possibly TRBD1 on 6 matching bases. V was clipped by 4 bases and J by 0 bases, with 9 bases between them. Germline assignment: CDR1 SEHNR and CDR2 FQNEAQ (reference sequence). The CDR3 has 15 amino acids.

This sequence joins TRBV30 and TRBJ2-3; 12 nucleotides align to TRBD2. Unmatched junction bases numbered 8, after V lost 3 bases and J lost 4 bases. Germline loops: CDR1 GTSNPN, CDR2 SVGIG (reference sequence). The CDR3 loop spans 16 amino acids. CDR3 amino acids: CAWSGLAGSIADTQYF. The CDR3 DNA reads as TGTGCCTGGAGCGGACTAGCGGGAAGCATAGCAGATACGCAGTATTTT.

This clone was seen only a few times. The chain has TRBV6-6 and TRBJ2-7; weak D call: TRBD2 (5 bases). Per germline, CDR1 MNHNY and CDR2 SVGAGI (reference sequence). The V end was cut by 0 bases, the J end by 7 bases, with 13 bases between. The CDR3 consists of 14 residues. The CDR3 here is CASSYSGTEREQYF. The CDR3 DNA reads TGTGCCAGCAGTTACTCGGGCACCGAGCGGGAGCAGTACTTC.